The 11 T cell receptor beta chains presented below share a single source sample, sequenced in a study of T cells in Graves' hyperthyroidism and ophthalmopathy. TCR beta CDR3 regions were amplified from RNA. The primer set for the first-round RT-PCR of the TCR CDR3 was HTBI. TCRdb independently ran MiXCR on the multiplex PCR reads; one entry per CDR3 protein. The profile shows hundreds of thousands of distinct CDR3 sequences, over 12% of them singletons. The sequenced material came from blood. Receptors were obtained from a man aged 18 to 29 with Graves' ophthalmopathy.

The table lists this clonotype with many counts. V usage is TRBV5-8 and J usage is TRBJ2-3; D is ambiguous. V was shortened by 4 bases and J by 0 bases, with 9 bases between the two germline ends. The V gene's germline CDR1 is SGHTS and CDR2 YDEGEE. The CDR3 contains 14 residues. For the CDR3, the DNA is TGTGCCAGCAGCCACGACCGAAGCACAGATACGCAGTATTTT. It specifies CASSHDRSTDTQYF.

This clonotype has more than one count but fewer than ten. The chain recombines TRBV4-1 with TRBJ2-3, with 11 bases aligning to TRBD1. Germline V gives CDR1 MGHRA, CDR2 YSYEKL. Trimming removed 5 bases from V and 6 bases from J; junction bases left unmatched: 13. CDR3 length equals 17 residues. CDR3 loop: CASSSPGQGAMGDTQYF. CDR3 nucleotide sequence: TGCGCCAGCAGCTCCCCCGGACAGGGGGCTATGGGGGATACGCAGTATTTT.

This clonotype was picked up a small number of times. J is TRBJ2-3 and V is TRBV10-3; D not resolved. Trimming removed 4 bases from V and 4 bases from J, with 15 bases in between. The germline CDR1 and CDR2 sequences are ENHRY and SYGVKD. The CDR3 spans 15 residues. The CDR3: CAISASKENADTQYF. CDR3 in DNA: TGTGCCATCAGTGCGTCCAAGGAAAACGCAGATACGCAGTATTTT.

V and J are TRBV7-3 and TRBJ1-1; D gene uncertain. The CDR3 consists of 15 residues. Per the germline V gene, CDR1 is SGHTA and CDR2 is FQGTGA. Deletions cut 1 base from V and 4 bases from J, with 13 bases between. The CDR3 loop reads CASSLKRGLPTEAFF. The CDR3 DNA sequence: TGTGCCAGCAGCTTAAAGCGGGGTTTGCCCACTGAAGCTTTCTTT.

This clonotype was recorded many times. This chain links TRBV5-1 with TRBJ2-3; the match to TRBD2 covers 9 bases. J lost 1 base, V lost 0 bases, and 6 bases had no gene match. Germline V gene lookup returns CDR1 SGHRS and CDR2 YFSETQ. The CDR3 runs 17 residues. This CDR3 is CASSLDAGGPRTDTQYF. The DNA for the CDR3 is TGCGCCAGCAGCTTGGATGCGGGAGGGCCTCGCACAGATACGCAGTATTTT.

This clonotype was counted many times. The chain employs TRBV7-8 and TRBJ2-7; D unresolved. The V end was cut by 6 bases, the J end by 1 base, with 16 bases between. This CDR3 is built from 15 residues. Germline V gives CDR1 SGHVS, CDR2 FQNEAQ. CDR3 amino acids: CASSTLLYTSYEQYF. CDR3 DNA sequence: TGTGCCAGCAGTACCCTTTTATATACTTCCTACGAGCAGTACTTC.

The chain joins TRBV9 to TRBJ1-2, with 9 positions matching TRBD1. This CDR3 comprises 13 residues. V shed 1 base and J 8 bases; nucleotides not matched to a gene: 3. Per the germline V gene, CDR1 is SGDLS and CDR2 is YYNGEE. The CDR3: CASSVLGQGGYTF. Here the CDR3 DNA reads TGTGCCAGCAGCGTACTGGGACAGGGAGGCTACACCTTC.

This clonotype has more than one count but fewer than ten. Written as DNA, the CDR3 is TGCAGTGCTAGAGCCTCGGGGGCAGGTTATGGCTACACCTTC. Translation gives CSARASGAGYGYTF. The rearrangement uses TRBV20-1 and TRBJ1-2; D is possibly TRBD1 (6 bases). This CDR3 region has 14 residues. The germline V gene has CDR1 DFQATT and CDR2 SNEGSKA (reference sequence). V lost 1 base and J lost 5, with 14 bases in between.

V and J are TRBV6-1 and TRBJ2-5, with 7 nucleotides matching TRBD2. V lost 5 bases, J lost 3 bases, and 6 bases stayed unmatched. The CDR3 loop spans 14 amino acids. Per the germline V gene, CDR1 is MNHNS and CDR2 is SASEGT. In DNA, the CDR3 is TGTGCCAGCAGTTTGACTAGCCCTAAAGAGACCCAGTACTTC. Protein sequence: CASSLTSPKETQYF.

The table lists this clonotype with many counts. V gene TRBV10-3 combines with J gene TRBJ2-1, with D tentatively TRBD2 (5 bases). The ends were cut back, 2 bases at V and 7 bases at J, with 6 bases in the middle. Germline V gives CDR1 ENHRY, CDR2 SYGVKD. This CDR3 region has 12 residues. Written as DNA, the CDR3 is TGTGCCATCAGTGAGGGCGGGAATGAGCAGTTCTTC. Its translation is CAISEGGNEQFF.

This clonotype was recorded many times. The chain employs TRBV12-3 or TRBV12-4 and TRBJ1-3; D uncertain. The CDR3 extends over 13 amino acids. V shed 5 bases and J shed 4 bases, with 9 bases lying between them. The DNA for the CDR3 is TGTGCCAGCAGTCTGGGTTACGGAAACACCATATATTTT. This sequence encodes CASSLGYGNTIYF.